This T cell receptor (beta chain) stems from a study of T cell repertoires in cytomegalovirus infection. Looking at the study overall: Public TCR beta signatures marked donors with CMV infection and the matching HLA.

Germline assignment: CDR1 SGHRS and CDR2 YFSETQ. Trimming stripped 4 bases from V and 1 base from J, with 13 bases between. The CDR3 totals 15 residues. This clonotype has a handful of counts. Its antigen is as yet unknown. General observations from the study: Using cumulative public TCR beta family frequency, the authors identified those who carried CMV together with the relevant HLA.

TCRdb used MiXCR to reprocess the reads, holding one entry per CDR3 protein. The table lists approximately 500,000 distinct CDR3 sequences, about 17% of them singletons. The chain joins TRBV5-1 to TRBJ2-3, with D maybe TRBD1 (6 bases). Sequences were obtained from CD8+ T cells from PBMCs. The TCR originated in a human donor in good health (CMV status not recorded). Some clones in this sample may be carry-over from other donors' samples. This CDR3 reads CASSVTGFRTDTQYF. The CDR3 region has the DNA TGCGCCAGCAGCGTTACAGGGTTTCGCACAGATACGCAGTATTTT.